This T cell receptor beta chain appears in the sequencing data of a study of naive and memory T cell subsets. This clonotype was picked up many times. Its target is not known. Cells stained for CD3, CD4, CD8, CD45RA and CD27 were sorted into four subsets. Study results and limitations: Clonotypes here are unpaired alpha or beta chain sequences.

Unmatched junction bases numbered 3, after V lost 1 base and J lost 1 base. The germline V gene encodes CDR1 SGHTA and CDR2 FQGNSA. This CDR3 is built from 17 residues. An equimolar mix of two oligonucleotides served as the beta constant-region primer for TRBC1 and TRBC2. TCRdb called the UMI-ligation and nested PCR reads again in MiXCR, with one record for every CDR3 protein. The top ten clones hold under 25% of a sample with about 35,000 distinct CDR3 sequences, approximately 12% of them seen once. This TCR came from a human donor in good health. The sequencing input was effector memory CD4+ T cells from blood. Subset specified: effector memory, CD45RA- CD27-. The chain combines TRBV7-2 with TRBJ2-5; 13 bases line up with TRBD2. For the CDR3, the DNA is TGTGCCAGCAGCTTAGGTGGGACTAGCGGGACCCAAGAGACCCAGTACTTC. Its protein product is CASSLGGTSGTQETQYF.